Listed here are 32 T cell receptor beta chains from one sample, sequenced in a study of blood T cell repertoires in COVID-19. Assay: immunoSEQ multiplex PCR; the TCRdb copy retains only in-frame clones and omits some. The sample consists of fewer than 300,000 clones, approximately 86% of them appearing once. Sequencing input: peripheral blood. All receptors derive from a woman in her late teens or twenties with acute or convalescent COVID-19.

This sequence joins TRBV28 and TRBJ1-3; 7 bases are shared with TRBD1. The CDR3 has 14 amino acids. The J segment lost 2 bases and the V segment lost 3 bases, leaving 1 base of the junction unmatched. Germline lookup yields CDR1 MDHEN and CDR2 SYDVKM. The CDR3 DNA is TGTGCCAGCAGTTTTGACAGGGCTGGAAACACCATATATTTT. Translation: CASSFDRAGNTIYF.

The chain uses TRBV28 and TRBJ2-5; TRBD2 matches at 7 bases. This CDR3 contains 14 residues. The V segment lost 3 bases and the J segment 4 bases; nucleotides outside the gene matches: 5. From germline, CDR1 is MDHEN and CDR2 SYDVKM. CDR3 loop: CASSFGLDRETQYF. In DNA, the CDR3 is TGTGCCAGCAGTTTTGGACTAGACAGAGAGACCCAGTACTTC.

A word on this clone: The sample holds other DNA sequences that translate to the same CDR3. The chain uses TRBV5-1 and TRBJ2-5; 7 bases fit TRBD2. With 0 bases clipped from V and 5 bases from J, the junction kept 7 bases outside the gene matches. The germline gives CDR1 SGHRS, CDR2 YFSETQ. The CDR3 contains 15 residues. DNA for the CDR3: TGCGCCAGCAGCTTGGGGCCAGGGCGGGGGGAGACCCAGTACTTC. It yields the protein CASSLGPGRGETQYF.

The rearrangement links TRBV7-8 to TRBJ1-6, with TRBD1 as a possible D gene (6 bases). The germline V and J ends were trimmed by 0 bases and 7 bases, with 10 bases remaining between them. CDR3 length: 15 amino acids. Germline V lookup: CDR1 SGHVS, CDR2 FQNEAQ. The DNA for the CDR3 is TGTGCCAGCAGCTTAGCGCCCCAGGGGAATTCACCCCTCCACTTT. As protein: CASSLAPQGNSPLHF.

J is TRBJ1-5 and V is TRBV7-9, with D possibly being TRBD1 (5 bases). Germline lookup yields CDR1 SEHNR and CDR2 FQNEAQ (reference sequence). Deletions cut 4 bases from V and 7 bases from J, with 8 bases between. The CDR3 sequence is 12 residues long. CDR3 nucleotide sequence: TGTGCCAGCAGCTCTGGGGCCCAGCCCCAGCATTTT. Protein sequence: CASSSGAQPQHF.

The chain recombines TRBV15 with TRBJ2-7; 8 bases line up with TRBD2. J was trimmed by 5 bases and V by 0 bases; bases with no gene match: 12. Looked up from germline, CDR1 is LNHNV and CDR2 is YYDKDF (reference sequence). The length of the CDR3 is 17 residues. In DNA, the CDR3 is TGTGCCACCAGCAGAGATAATATTAGAGCGGGAGTTCACGAGCAGTACTTC. Its protein is CATSRDNIRAGVHEQYF.

This clone was recorded a few times. The CDR3 loop reads CASSKDARASGNTIYF. The CDR3 nucleotides read TGTGCCAGTAGTAAGGATGCCAGGGCCTCTGGAAACACCATATATTTT. This sequence joins TRBV19 and TRBJ1-3; a weak D match, TRBD1 (5 bases). V was pared by 4 bases and J by 0 bases, with 13 bases between. Germline V CDR1 and CDR2: LNHDA, SQIVND (reference sequence). The CDR3 has 16 residues.

The CDR3 DNA is TGCAGCGCAGCTCCCGGGACAGCGAACACCGGGGAGCTGTTTTTT. It is translated as CSAAPGTANTGELFF. The chain links TRBV29-1 to TRBJ2-2, with 7 bases that match TRBD1. Per the germline V gene, CDR1 is SQVTM and CDR2 is ANQGSEA. The V gene end was trimmed by 7 bases and the J gene end by 0 bases; junction bases not matched to a gene: 8. This CDR3 spans 15 amino acids.

The chain has TRBV2 and TRBJ2-6; D call uncertain. Germline CDR1 and CDR2: SNHLY and FYNNEI. Trimming removed 8 bases at V and 0 bases at J, with 11 bases between. This CDR3 spans 15 amino acids. CDR3 in amino acids: CASCGGHSGANVLTF. The CDR3, as DNA: TGTGCCAGCTGTGGCGGCCACTCTGGGGCCAACGTCCTGACTTTC.

The chain recombines TRBV7-9 with TRBJ1-6; D is unresolved. The germline gives CDR1 SEHNR, CDR2 FQNEAQ (reference sequence). V was pared by 5 bases and J by 5 bases, with 4 bases between. The CDR3 length is 12 residues. CDR3 residues: CASSPNNSPLHF. CDR3 bases: TGTGCCAGCAGCCCAAATAATTCACCCCTCCACTTT.

The chain couples TRBV7-9 to TRBJ2-2; tentatively, D is TRBD1 (6 bases). The germline gives CDR1 SEHNR, CDR2 FQNEAQ (reference sequence). The CDR3 totals 16 residues. V was trimmed by 4 bases and J by 1 base, leaving 13 bases between them. The CDR3 region has the DNA TGTGCCAGCAGCTCCCGCGCGACAGGGAACACCGGGGAGCTGTTTTTT. Protein sequence: CASSSRATGNTGELFF.

This sequence joins TRBV13 and TRBJ1-5; D is unclear. Germline V CDR1 and CDR2: PRHDT, FYEKMQ (reference sequence). The V end was cut by 5 bases, the J end by 6 bases, with 14 bases between. The length of the CDR3 is 14 residues. CDR3 sequence (DNA): TGTGCCAGCAGCGCGGGCCGACATGGTCAGCCCCAGCATTTT. Protein product: CASSAGRHGQPQHF.

The chain links TRBV7-9 to TRBJ1-3, with D tentatively TRBD1 (5 bases). The CDR3 is made up of 14 amino acids. The germline V gene encodes CDR1 SEHNR and CDR2 FQNEAQ (reference sequence). V dropped 5 bases and J dropped 4 bases, with 12 bases sitting between them. This CDR3 reads CASSRGSRGNTIYF. CDR3 bases: TGTGCCAGCAGCCGGGGGTCGAGGGGAAACACCATATATTTT.

This clone appeared a single time. The V and J genes are TRBV6-5 and TRBJ2-4, with a weak D call TRBD1 (5 bases). Germline V gene lookup returns CDR1 MNHEY and CDR2 SVGAGI. Between the trimmed V and J ends, which lost 5 bases and 0 bases, there was a span of 11 bases. The CDR3 consists of 15 residues. CDR3 amino acids: CASSPGHLAKNIQYF. CDR3 nucleotides: TGTGCCAGCAGTCCAGGACATTTAGCCAAAAACATTCAGTACTTC.

The gene calls are TRBV6-6 and TRBJ1-5; TRBD1 might be the D (6 bases). V lost 5 bases, J lost 9 bases, and 17 bases lay in between. Germline CDR1 and CDR2: MNHNY and SVGAGI (reference sequence). The CDR3 runs to 14 residues. CDR3 bases: TGTGCCAGCAGTCCTACGGACAGCGGGGGGCCCCAGCATTTT. It codes for CASSPTDSGGPQHF.

This chain links TRBV25-1 with TRBJ2-3; tentative D call: TRBD1 (6 bases). Germline CDR1 is MGHDK and CDR2 is SYGVNS. Trimming took off 0 bases at V and 0 bases at J, with 16 bases between the two ends. This CDR3 region has 18 residues. Here the CDR3 reads CASSEYDSPDSSTDTQYF. Here the CDR3 DNA reads TGTGCCAGCAGTGAATATGATTCCCCGGACAGTAGCACAGATACGCAGTATTTT.

The chain couples TRBV29-1 to TRBJ1-1; unclear D gene. The CDR3 totals 13 residues. Trimming stripped 5 bases from V and 2 bases from J, with 12 bases between. Germline CDR1 is SQVTM and CDR2 is ANQGSEA. The CDR3 sequence is CSVSGSLNTEAFF. The CDR3 DNA sequence: TGCAGCGTTTCCGGGTCCTTAAACACTGAAGCTTTCTTT.

The V gene is TRBV6-2 or TRBV6-3, the J gene TRBJ2-7, with TRBD2 identical over 7 bases. CDR1 is MNHEY and CDR2 is SVGEGT in the germline V gene. V was clipped by 0 bases and J by 0 bases; unmatched bases: 5. The CDR3 is made up of 16 amino acids. Here the CDR3 DNA reads TGTGCCAGCAGTTACTCGCGGCGGGAGAACTCCTACGAGCAGTACTTC. Amino acids: CASSYSRRENSYEQYF.

The rearrangement joins TRBV7-8 to TRBJ2-3; a weak D match, TRBD2 (5 bases). Deletions cut 2 bases from V and 8 bases from J, with 14 bases between. The germline V gene has CDR1 SGHVS and CDR2 FQNEAQ. The CDR3 is 14 residues long. The CDR3 is CASSLPPLGGTQYF. In nucleotides, the CDR3 is TGTGCCAGCAGCTTACCCCCATTAGGAGGTACGCAGTATTTT.

The chain has TRBV28 and TRBJ2-1; 10 nucleotides match TRBD2. V was pared by 6 bases and J by 7 bases, with 12 bases of the junction left unmatched. The CDR3 totals 16 residues. Germline V gene sequence: CDR1 MDHEN, CDR2 SYDVKM. DNA of the CDR3: TGTGCCAGCAGCCCAAGTCTTAGCGGGAGGTGGAATGAGCAGTTCTTC. Residues: CASSPSLSGRWNEQFF.

The chain is built from TRBV7-9 and TRBJ1-3; 8 bases fit TRBD1. The germline CDR1 and CDR2 sequences are SEHNR and FQNEAQ (reference sequence). This CDR3 comprises 15 residues. The V and J ends lost 4 bases and 4 bases, in that order; junction bases with no gene match: 6. The CDR3 sequence is CASSSGQGDGNTIYF. CDR3 DNA: TGTGCCAGCAGCTCCGGACAGGGAGACGGAAACACCATATATTTT.

The chain carries TRBV29-1 and TRBJ1-2, with D maybe TRBD1 (6 bases). CDR1 SQVTM and CDR2 ANQGSEA come from the germline V gene. Trimming cost V 4 bases and J 0 bases, with 18 bases left between them. This CDR3 has 16 residues. The CDR3 bases are TGCAGCGTTGTTCGGGGGGGCCCTTTTACTAACTATGGCTACACCTTC. This codes for CSVVRGGPFTNYGYTF.

J is TRBJ2-6 and V is TRBV4-3; unclear D gene. Germline loops: CDR1 LGHNA, CDR2 YSLEER. The CDR3 runs to 16 residues. V shed 4 bases and J shed 0 bases, with 10 bases lying between them. CDR3 sequence reads: CASSRQRGSGANVLTF. CDR3 DNA: TGCGCCAGCAGCCGTCAAAGAGGCTCTGGGGCCAACGTCCTGACTTTC.

This clone was detected a few times. The V gene is TRBV5-1, the J gene TRBJ2-3; D is possibly TRBD2 (5 bases). Trimming took 4 bases from V and 5 from J, leaving 17 bases between them. The length of the CDR3 is 15 residues. CDR1 and CDR2 (germline): SGHRS, YFSETQ. The DNA of the CDR3 is TGCGCCAGCAGCAGAGGGCGGGTGGCAGGAGATACGCAGTATTTT. It specifies CASSRGRVAGDTQYF.

This chain links TRBV12-5 with TRBJ1-3; D may be TRBD1 (5 bases). Trimming shortened V by 9 bases and J by 0 bases, and 12 bases separated the two germline ends. The CDR3 has 14 residues. Germline CDR1 reads LGHNT; CDR2 reads FRNRAP. The CDR3 region is CASSMGGSGNTIYF. The DNA of the CDR3 is TGTGCTAGCAGTATGGGGGGCTCTGGAAACACCATATATTTT.

This chain links TRBV6-6 with TRBJ2-2, with TRBD1 as a possible D gene (6 bases). V was cut by 7 bases and J by 3 bases, with 18 bases left in between. This CDR3 has 16 residues. Per germline, CDR1 MNHNY and CDR2 SVGAGI (reference sequence). CDR3 in DNA: TGTGCCAGCAAGGATACAGGGTCTGCATACACCGGGGAGCTGTTTTTT. Its protein is CASKDTGSAYTGELFF.

The gene calls are TRBV19 and TRBJ1-5; D possibly corresponds to TRBD1 (6 bases). The CDR3 runs 14 residues. Deletions cut 3 bases from V and 8 bases from J, with 14 bases between. Germline lookup yields CDR1 LNHDA and CDR2 SQIVND (reference sequence). CDR3 nucleotides: TGTGCCAGTAGTATCCTGCCAGGGGCTGAGCCCCAGCATTTT. As protein: CASSILPGAEPQHF.

CDR3 sequence (DNA): TGTGCCAGCAGTGACCCCATAGCGGGAGGCCCCAATGAGCAGTTCTTC. Amino acid sequence: CASSDPIAGGPNEQFF. The chain is built from TRBV25-1 and TRBJ2-1; 10 bases are shared with TRBD2. Germline V gene sequence: CDR1 MGHDK, CDR2 SYGVNS. The CDR3 consists of 16 residues. The V and J ends lost 3 bases and 6 bases, in that order; junction bases with no gene match: 8.

The rearrangement joins TRBV4-2 to TRBJ2-7; possibly TRBD2 for D (6 bases). The CDR3 length is 16 residues. V was clipped by 3 bases and J by 0 bases, with 15 bases between them. The germline V gene encodes CDR1 LGHNA and CDR2 YNFKEQ. CDR3 nucleotides: TGTGCCAGCAGCCAGCTCGGGACTGCCGGCTCCTACGAGCAGTACTTC. Protein product: CASSQLGTAGSYEQYF.

The rearrangement uses TRBV7-2 and TRBJ1-5, with a tentative D call TRBD1 (6 bases). The V and J ends lost 1 base and 3 bases respectively, with 10 bases between them. Germline V gene sequence: CDR1 SGHTA, CDR2 FQGNSA. This CDR3 comprises 15 residues. The CDR3 DNA is TGTGCCAGCAGCTTAGTCGGGGACACCAATCAGCCCCAGCATTTT. It is translated as CASSLVGDTNQPQHF. The variable domain in full, with the rest retrieved from reference TRBV7-2 and TRBJ1-5, is GAGVSQSPSNKVTEKGKDVELRCDPISGHTALYWYRQSLGQGLEFLIYFQGNSAPDKSGLPSDRFSAERTGGSVSTLTIQRTQQEDSAVYLCASSLVGDTNQPQHFGDGTRLSIL.

The V call is TRBV7-3, the J call TRBJ2-1; TRBD2 matches 9 bases. The germline V gene encodes CDR1 SGHTA and CDR2 FQGTGA. The CDR3 has 14 amino acids. V trimming: 8 bases; J trimming: 6 bases; junction bases outside the gene matches: 8. The CDR3 region has the DNA TGTGCCAGCGGGGTAGCGGGAGTTGGCAATGAGCAGTTCTTC. Translating gives CASGVAGVGNEQFF.

The rearrangement joins TRBV11-3 to TRBJ2-1; 12 bases are shared with TRBD1. This CDR3 has 15 amino acids. The J segment lost 9 bases and the V segment lost 1 base, leaving 4 bases of the junction unmatched. Germline V gene data show CDR1 as SGHNT and CDR2 as YENEEA. The CDR3: CASSLGGTGGREQFF. CDR3 DNA sequence: TGTGCCAGCAGCTTAGGGGGGACAGGGGGCCGTGAGCAGTTCTTC. The variable domain in full, with the rest retrieved from reference TRBV11-3 and TRBJ2-1, is EAGVVQSPRYKIIEKKQPVAFWCNPISGHNTLYWYLQNLGQGPELLIRYENEEAVDDSQLPKDRFSAERLKGVDSTLKIQPAELGDSAVYLCASSLGGTGGREQFFGPGTRLTVL.